This TCR beta chain was sequenced in a study of T-cell memory formation after mild COVID-19. Per the germline V gene, CDR1 is SGHTA and CDR2 is FQGNSA. V was pared by 5 bases and J by 2 bases, with 14 bases between. The CDR3 is 15 residues long. General study results and limits: Within pre-infection memory, some responding clones were found, suggesting cross-reactive memory joined.

5'RACE with constant-segment primers built TCRalpha and TCRbeta cDNA libraries with UMIs. TCRdb processed the 5' RACE reads anew with MiXCR; each CDR3 protein has one entry. Of fewer than 350,000 distinct CDR3 sequences in the sample, roughly an eighth are singletons; the top ten hold roughly 21%. This clonotype was seen at least ten times. Its antigen is not known. The V gene is TRBV7-2, the J gene TRBJ2-3; unclear D gene. The sequencing input was PBMCs or a T cell subset sorted from them (not recorded which). This sequence was found in a man in his late teens or twenties who had mild COVID-19 (a few samples of this study predate the infection). Cell type and time point are not known. The CDR3 sequence is CASSVAGPTTDTQYF. The CDR3 DNA follows: TGTGCCAGCAGCGTTGCCGGGCCGACCACAGATACGCAGTATTTT.